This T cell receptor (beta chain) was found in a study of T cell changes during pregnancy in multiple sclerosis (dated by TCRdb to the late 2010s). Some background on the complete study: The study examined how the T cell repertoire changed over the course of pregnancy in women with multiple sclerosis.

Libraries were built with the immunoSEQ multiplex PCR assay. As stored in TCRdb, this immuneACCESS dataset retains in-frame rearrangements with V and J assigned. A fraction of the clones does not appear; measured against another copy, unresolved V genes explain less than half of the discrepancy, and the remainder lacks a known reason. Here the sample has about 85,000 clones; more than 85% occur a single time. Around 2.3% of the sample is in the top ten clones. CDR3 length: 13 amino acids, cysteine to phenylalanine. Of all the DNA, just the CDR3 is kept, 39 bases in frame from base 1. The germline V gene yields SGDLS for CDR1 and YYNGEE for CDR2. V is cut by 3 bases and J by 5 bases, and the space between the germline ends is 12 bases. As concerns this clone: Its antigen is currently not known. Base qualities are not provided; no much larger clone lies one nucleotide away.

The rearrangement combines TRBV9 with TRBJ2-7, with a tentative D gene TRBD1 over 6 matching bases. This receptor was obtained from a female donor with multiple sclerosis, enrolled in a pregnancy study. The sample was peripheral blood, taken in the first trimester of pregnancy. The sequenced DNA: TGTGCCAGCAGCGGAACGGGACAACACGAGCAGTACTTC. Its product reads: CASSGTGQHEQYF.